The 26 T cell receptor beta chains listed next were all sequenced from one sample in a study of blood T cell repertoires in COVID-19. The data were produced by immunoSEQ multiplex PCR, yet TCRdb's version contains in-frame clones alone and is incomplete. The sample records approximately 140,000 clones, roughly 90% being singletons. Sequenced sample: PBMCs or T cells enriched from blood (not recorded which). All receptors come from a young woman with acute COVID-19.

The gene calls are TRBV6-2 or TRBV6-3 and TRBJ2-7; D is possibly TRBD1 (5 bases). CDR3 length equals 14 residues. V was shortened by 0 bases and J by 2 bases, with 8 bases between the two germline ends. The germline V gene has CDR1 MNHEY and CDR2 SVGEGT. CDR3 coding DNA: TGTGCCAGCAGTTACTCAAGGGGCGCCTACGAGCAGTACTTC. It codes for CASSYSRGAYEQYF.

The chain combines TRBV19 with TRBJ1-4, with 12 bases aligning to TRBD1. The V segment lost 7 bases and the J segment 0 bases; nucleotides outside the gene matches: 6. The CDR3 contains 17 residues. Germline CDR1 LNHDA, CDR2 SQIVND (reference sequence). The CDR3 DNA reads as TGTGCCAGTACCAAGGGGGACAGGGGGCCAACTAATGAAAAACTGTTTTTT. Translated: CASTKGDRGPTNEKLFF. Variable domain in full (rest from reference TRBV19 and TRBJ1-4): DGGITQSPKYLFRKEGQNVTLSCEQNLNHDAMYWYRQDPGQGLRLIYYSQIVNDFQKGDIAEGYSVSREKKESFPLTVTSAQKNPTAFYLCASTKGDRGPTNEKLFFGSGTQLSVL.

The genes are TRBV4-1 and TRBJ1-2; D perhaps matches TRBD1 (6 bases). Germline CDR1 is MGHRA and CDR2 is YSYEKL. Trimming took 1 base from V and 4 from J, leaving 19 bases between them. The length of the CDR3 is 17 residues. DNA for the CDR3: TGCGCCAGCAGCCAAGGGTTACGGGGGGCGCCTGGCTATGGCTACACCTTC. The encoded protein is CASSQGLRGAPGYGYTF.

This chain links TRBV7-9 with TRBJ1-2; D unresolved. This CDR3 spans 10 amino acids. Germline CDR1 reads SEHNR; CDR2 reads FQNEAQ (reference sequence). V lost 5 bases to trimming and J lost 7 bases, with 5 bases between them. The CDR3 DNA is TGTGCCAGCAGCCCCAGTGGCTACACCTTC. Its protein is CASSPSGYTF. Together with reference TRBV7-9 and TRBJ1-2, the CDR3 gives the full variable domain: DTGVSQNPRHKITKRGQNVTFRCDPISEHNRLYWYRQTLGQGPEFLTYFQNEAQLEKSRLLSDRFSAERPKGSFSTLEIQRTEQGDSAMYLCASSPSGYTFGSGTRLTVV.

The chain joins TRBV4-3 to TRBJ1-6, with 9 nucleotides matching TRBD1. V was pared by 3 bases and J by 10 bases, with 10 bases of the junction left unmatched. Germline V lookup: CDR1 LGHNA, CDR2 YSLEER. The CDR3 sequence is 16 residues long. CDR3 sequence (DNA): TGCGCCAGCAGCCACGGAACACAGGGGGCAGGATCACCCCTCCACTTT. Amino acids: CASSHGTQGAGSPLHF.

The chain uses TRBV19 and TRBJ1-5; D remains ambiguous. The CDR3 consists of 15 residues. Germline CDR1 reads LNHDA; CDR2 reads SQIVND (reference sequence). The germline V and J ends were trimmed by 0 bases and 9 bases, with 15 bases remaining between them. As DNA, the CDR3 is TGTGCCAGTAGTATAGACGGGGAACGTAGCGGGCCCCAGCATTTT. Its protein product is CASSIDGERSGPQHF.

The chain has TRBV4-3 and TRBJ2-1, with D maybe TRBD2 (6 bases). Germline lookup yields CDR1 LGHNA and CDR2 YSLEER. With 3 bases removed from V and 5 bases from J, the gap between germline ends came to 17 bases. The CDR3 loop spans 16 amino acids. As DNA, the CDR3 is TGCGCCAGCAGCCACAATAATTGGGGGGAGAACAATGAGCAGTTCTTC. It translates to CASSHNNWGENNEQFF.

Notes on this clone: Additional DNA sequences in this sample encode the identical CDR3. This chain links TRBV3-1 (or the pseudogene TRBV3-2) with TRBJ2-3; 9 bases agree with TRBD2. Trimming took 2 bases from V and 0 from J; bases not matched to a gene: 0. Germline values: CDR1 LGHDT, CDR2 YNNKEL (reference sequence). This CDR3 spans 15 amino acids. DNA for the CDR3: TGTGCCAGCAGCCAAACTAGCGGGAGCACAGATACGCAGTATTTT. This encodes CASSQTSGSTDTQYF.

The genes are TRBV5-6 and TRBJ1-1, with D unclear. Trimming removed 1 base at V and 4 bases at J, with 14 bases between. Germline V gene sequence: CDR1 SGHDT, CDR2 YYEEEE. The CDR3 contains 15 residues. CDR3 nucleotides: TGTGCCAGCAGCTTGTTTTCCATAGCGACCACTGAAGCTTTCTTT. As protein: CASSLFSIATTEAFF.

A single count supports this clone. The chain links TRBV20-1 to TRBJ1-2, with 8 bases that match TRBD1. This CDR3 region has 13 residues. Germline V gene sequence: CDR1 DFQATT, CDR2 SNEGSKA (reference sequence). V dropped 3 bases and J dropped 8; count of bases not matched to a gene: 8. The CDR3 is CSASEDRTGGYTF. CDR3 nucleotides: TGCAGTGCTAGTGAAGACCGGACAGGGGGCTACACCTTC.

This clone was detected only once. CDR3: CASSAGRNSIPRGETQYF. DNA for the CDR3: TGTGCCAGCTCGGCGGGGAGGAACTCCATACCTAGAGGGGAGACCCAGTACTTC. The chain couples TRBV9 to TRBJ2-5; weak D call: TRBD2 (6 bases). V was trimmed by 7 bases and J by 5 bases, leaving 30 bases between them. CDR3 size: 18 residues. CDR1 is SGDLS and CDR2 is YYNGEE in the germline V gene. Full variable domain (outside the CDR3, taken from reference TRBV9 and TRBJ2-5): DSGVTQTPKHLITATGQRVTLRCSPRSGDLSVYWYQQSLDQGLQFLIQYYNGEERAKGNILERFSAQQFPDLHSELNLSSLELGDSALYFCASSAGRNSIPRGETQYFGPGTRLLVL.

The chain joins TRBV19 to TRBJ2-7; tentatively, D is TRBD2 (6 bases). The CDR3 has 13 amino acids. From germline, CDR1 is LNHDA and CDR2 SQIVND (reference sequence). V gave up 11 bases and J gave up 4 bases, with 18 bases separating them. CDR3 coding DNA: TGTGCCGGGAAGACTAGTCCCAGGTACGAGCAGTACTTC. Its translation is CAGKTSPRYEQYF.

This clone was seen more than once but under ten times. This rearrangement joins TRBV28 to TRBJ2-1, with D uncertain. The ends were cut back, 2 bases at V and 3 bases at J, with 8 bases in the middle. Per germline, CDR1 MDHEN and CDR2 SYDVKM. This CDR3 is built from 14 residues. The CDR3 region is CASSLVGDYNEQFF. In nucleotides, the CDR3 is TGTGCCAGCAGTTTAGTAGGAGACTACAATGAGCAGTTCTTC.

J is TRBJ2-3 and V is TRBV30, with 13 bases lining up with TRBD2. The CDR3 is made up of 14 amino acids. Germline V lookup: CDR1 GTSNPN, CDR2 SVGIG (reference sequence). With 1 base clipped from V and 7 bases from J, the junction kept 2 bases outside the gene matches. The chain's CDR3 is CAWSGLAGGHTQYF. The CDR3 DNA is TGTGCCTGGAGTGGACTAGCGGGAGGACATACGCAGTATTTT.

The J gene is TRBJ1-5, the V gene TRBV11-1; possible D gene TRBD1, 5 bases. Germline V gene data show CDR1 as SGHAT and CDR2 as FQDESV (reference sequence). The length of the CDR3 is 13 residues. Between the trimmed V and J ends, which lost 2 bases and 9 bases, there was a span of 11 bases. CDR3 nucleotides: TGTGCCAGCAGCTTATCTAGGGGAAGGCCCCAGCATTTT. It specifies CASSLSRGRPQHF.

The chain carries TRBV11-2 and TRBJ1-2, with D uncertain. Trimming removed 2 bases at V and 2 bases at J, with 21 bases between. This CDR3 comprises 18 residues. Germline V gives CDR1 SGHAT, CDR2 FQNNGV. CDR3 DNA sequence: TGTGCCAGCAGCTTAACGGTCCCGAGGGAACGACTGAACTATGGCTACACCTTC. It yields the protein CASSLTVPRERLNYGYTF.

DNA for the CDR3: TGTGCCAGCAGCTTGGGTCGACAGGGGACTGTCGAGCAGTACTTC. This translates into CASSLGRQGTVEQYF. The chain recombines TRBV5-6 with TRBJ2-7; 8 nucleotides agree with TRBD1. This CDR3 has 15 amino acids. With V trimmed by 0 bases and J by 6 bases, 8 bases remained unmatched. Germline CDR1 and CDR2: SGHDT and YYEEEE.

This chain joins TRBV6-5 and TRBJ2-5, with D possibly being TRBD1 (5 bases). CDR3 length equals 12 residues. The ends were cut back, 10 bases at V and 2 bases at J, with 11 bases in the middle. CDR1 MNHEY and CDR2 SVGAGI come from the germline V gene. The CDR3 is CAIRAGQETQYF. For the CDR3, the DNA is TGTGCCATACGGGCAGGGCAAGAGACCCAGTACTTC.

The chain has TRBV28 and TRBJ1-2; 8 nucleotides agree with TRBD1. This CDR3 contains 17 residues. Germline V gives CDR1 MDHEN, CDR2 SYDVKM. V shed 2 bases, J shed 0 bases, and the junction held 8 bases outside the gene matches. The CDR3 nucleotides are TGTGCCAGCAGTTTAGTCGGACAGGGAGACGCTAACTATGGCTACACCTTC. It translates to CASSLVGQGDANYGYTF.

The rearrangement joins TRBV28 to TRBJ1-2, with 7 bases matching TRBD1. Unmatched junction bases numbered 6, after V lost 10 bases and J lost 1 base. The CDR3 has 13 amino acids. Germline V lookup: CDR1 MDHEN, CDR2 SYDVKM. The CDR3 nucleotides are TGTGCCACCGCCGGGACAGATAACTATGGCTACACCTTC. This sequence encodes CATAGTDNYGYTF.

The rearrangement uses TRBV7-8 and TRBJ1-2; 7 bases align to TRBD1. Germline V gene lookup returns CDR1 SGHVS and CDR2 FQNEAQ. CDR3 length equals 15 residues. V trimming: 5 bases; J trimming: 4 bases; junction bases outside the gene matches: 10. CDR3 residues: CASSPRLEGAYGYTF. In nucleotides, the CDR3 is TGTGCCAGCAGCCCAAGATTGGAGGGGGCCTATGGCTACACCTTC.

The chain recombines TRBV21-1 with TRBJ1-2; no DNA check was done on the table's D call, TRBD1. TRBV21-1 constitutes a pseudogene. This CDR3 has 14 amino acids. CDR3 region: CASSKGTGSSGYTF. CDR3 DNA: TGTGCCAGCAGCAAAGGGACAGGCTCGAGTGGCTACACCTTC.

This clone was counted once. Other DNA sequences in this sample translate to the same CDR3. The CDR3 DNA reads TGTGCCAGCAGCGTAGCTGGACAGGGAACTGAAGCTTTCTTT. It translates to CASSVAGQGTEAFF. The chain recombines TRBV9 with TRBJ1-1; 8 positions match TRBD1. Germline assignment: CDR1 SGDLS and CDR2 YYNGEE. CDR3 length: 14 residues. The V and J ends lost 0 bases and 5 bases, in that order; junction bases with no gene match: 3.

This clone occurred a few times. The gene calls are TRBV27 and TRBJ1-6; D perhaps matches TRBD1 (6 bases). V lost 5 bases and J 8 bases, leaving 13 bases between the germline ends. Germline CDR1 and CDR2: MNHEY and SMNVEV (reference sequence). The CDR3 spans 14 residues. The CDR3 is CASSPRGYDSPLHF. The CDR3 coding sequence is TGTGCCAGCAGTCCGAGGGGGTATGATTCACCCCTCCACTTT.

The V and J genes are TRBV4-3 and TRBJ1-2, with D uncertain. Germline V gene sequence: CDR1 LGHNA, CDR2 YSLEER. V was trimmed by 1 base and J by 0 bases, leaving 12 bases between them. The CDR3 runs 16 residues. The CDR3 protein is CASSQVGRAANYGYTF. DNA of the CDR3: TGCGCCAGCAGCCAAGTTGGAAGAGCGGCTAACTATGGCTACACCTTC.

CDR3 sequence: CASRPGTGKNTEAFF. CDR3 nucleotide sequence: TGTGCCAGCAGGCCCGGGACAGGGAAAAACACTGAAGCTTTCTTT. The chain is built from TRBV3-1 (or the pseudogene TRBV3-2) and TRBJ1-1, with 9 bases matching TRBD1. CDR3 length equals 15 residues. Trimming cost V 6 bases and J 2 bases; bases outside gene matches: 7. CDR1 LGHDT and CDR2 YNNKEL come from the germline V gene (reference sequence).